Each of the 28 T cell receptor beta chains below was sequenced from the same sample in a study of T cell responses to AZD1222 COVID-19 vaccine. TCRdb's table, derived via immunoSEQ multiplex PCR, lists solely in-frame clones and lacks some. The sample carries approximately 96,000 clones, 90% to 95% recorded once. Sequenced material: peripheral blood, taken 28 days after the second AZD1222 dose. The receptors derive from an adult who received the AZD1222 COVID-19 vaccine.

This chain links TRBV28 with TRBJ1-5, with 8 positions matching TRBD1. Germline assignment: CDR1 MDHEN and CDR2 SYDVKM. This CDR3 spans 19 amino acids. Trimming cost V 2 bases and J 4 bases; bases outside gene matches: 16. CDR3 region: CASSLTTLRTGSRNQPQHF. The CDR3 DNA follows: TGTGCCAGCAGTTTAACGACCCTCCGGACAGGGAGTAGGAATCAGCCCCAGCATTTT.

This chain uses TRBV11-2 with TRBJ1-4; 10 nucleotides match TRBD1. The CDR3 totals 19 residues. J was trimmed by 0 bases and V by 5 bases; bases with no gene match: 12. The V gene's germline CDR1 is SGHAT and CDR2 FQNNGV. CDR3 coding DNA: TGTGCCAGCAGCGACCGGGACAGGGGACGCCTTGCAACTAATGAAAAACTGTTTTTT. This translates into CASSDRDRGRLATNEKLFF.

This chain links TRBV4-2 with TRBJ1-2; TRBD1 matches at 8 bases. This CDR3 spans 15 amino acids. The germline CDR1 and CDR2 sequences are LGHNA and YNFKEQ. V was pared by 1 base and J by 4 bases, with 5 bases of the junction left unmatched. CDR3 region: CASSQGTGSVYGYTF. The DNA for the CDR3 is TGTGCCAGCAGCCAAGGGACAGGGTCGGTCTATGGCTACACCTTC.

This clone was observed a single time. This sequence joins TRBV18 and TRBJ2-3; TRBD2 matches 9 bases. The CDR3 is made up of 15 amino acids. CDR1 and CDR2 from the germline V gene are KGHSH and LQKENI. Germline trimming cut 10 bases from V and 3 bases from J; bases unmatched to any gene: 11. The CDR3 DNA sequence: TGTGCCACCCGGGCGTCCAGCGGGGGGACAGATACGCAGTATTTT. As protein: CATRASSGGTDTQYF.

The CDR3 sequence: CASTADRANTGELFF. In DNA, the CDR3 is TGCGCCAGCACCGCGGACAGGGCGAACACCGGGGAGCTGTTTTTT. V is TRBV23-1 and J is TRBJ2-2; 8 bases align to TRBD1. TRBV23-1 is known as an ORF, though its function is uncertain. The V and J ends lost 7 bases and 0 bases, in that order; junction bases with no gene match: 4. This CDR3 spans 15 amino acids.

Only a few counts were recorded for this clone. One end of the junction does not line up with germline, which may come from a read error. CDR3 loop: CASSHSGLSNQPQHF. The CDR3 DNA reads TGTGCCAGCAGTCACTCGGGTCTTAGCAATCAGCCCCAGCATTTT. The rearrangement links TRBV6-6 to TRBJ1-5; no firm D call. The germline gives CDR1 MNHNY, CDR2 SVGAGI (reference sequence). This CDR3 spans 15 amino acids.

V usage is TRBV7-3 and J usage is TRBJ1-2; TRBD1 matches at 11 bases. Germline V gene lookup returns CDR1 SGHTA and CDR2 FQGTGA. The V and J ends lost 5 bases and 4 bases, in that order; junction bases with no gene match: 6. The CDR3 extends over 15 amino acids. The CDR3 here is CASSPGTGGSYGYTF. CDR3 nucleotide sequence: TGTGCCAGCAGCCCGGGGACAGGGGGTTCCTATGGCTACACCTTC.

V gene TRBV3-1 (or the pseudogene TRBV3-2) combines with J gene TRBJ1-1, with D possibly TRBD1 on 6 matching bases. The CDR3 runs to 14 residues. Germline-derived CDR1 and CDR2 are LGHDT and YNNKEL (reference sequence). Trimming pared 0 bases from V and 6 bases from J, leaving 11 bases between. DNA for the CDR3: TGTGCCAGCAGCCAAGAGGGGGGCTTATCTGAAGCTTTCTTT. Amino acids: CASSQEGGLSEAFF.

The chain uses TRBV5-1 and TRBJ1-2, with TRBD1 as a possible D gene (6 bases). The length of the CDR3 is 17 residues. V lost 4 bases and J 5 bases, leaving 24 bases between the germline ends. CDR1 and CDR2 from the germline V gene are SGHRS and YFSETQ. For the CDR3, the DNA is TGCGCCAGCAGCGAAGGACCCGTGGCAGGGGACGCTTATGGCTACACCTTC. Its translation: CASSEGPVAGDAYGYTF.

The gene calls are TRBV6-2 or TRBV6-3 and TRBJ1-1, with unresolved D. The CDR3 extends over 14 amino acids. The V and J ends lost 0 bases and 1 base respectively, with 6 bases between them. CDR1 is MNHEY and CDR2 is SVGEGT in the germline V gene. As DNA, the CDR3 is TGTGCCAGCAGTTACTCGACGACGAACACTGAAGCTTTCTTT. The encoded protein is CASSYSTTNTEAFF.

A single count supports this clone. The chain couples TRBV10-2 to TRBJ2-5; D is perhaps TRBD1 (5 bases). Germline loops: CDR1 WSHSY, CDR2 SAAADI. This CDR3 region has 15 residues. V gave up 2 bases and J gave up 7 bases, with 17 bases separating them. The CDR3 sequence: CASSETQGGKRTQYF. For the CDR3, the DNA is TGCGCCAGCAGTGAGACCCAGGGCGGCAAGAGGACCCAGTACTTC.

This sequence joins TRBV19 and TRBJ2-7; the match to TRBD2 covers 7 bases. CDR3 size: 15 residues. The germline CDR1 and CDR2 sequences are LNHDA and SQIVND (reference sequence). Trimming at V came to 6 bases and at J to 1 base, leaving 9 bases not matched to a gene. CDR3 amino acids: CASRGLREGSYEQYF. CDR3 coding DNA: TGTGCCAGTAGGGGGTTGAGGGAGGGGTCCTACGAGCAGTACTTC.

V gene TRBV28 combines with J gene TRBJ2-7; 10 positions agree with TRBD1. Germline lookup yields CDR1 MDHEN and CDR2 SYDVKM. Trimming took 3 bases from V and 13 from J; bases not matched to a gene: 3. This CDR3 is 11 amino acids long. The CDR3 region has the DNA TGTGCCAGCAGTTTGGGGACAGGGGACTACTTC. Encoded protein: CASSLGTGDYF.

The chain is built from TRBV5-4 and TRBJ2-2; the D is unclear. The V end lost 0 bases, the J end lost 2 bases, and 8 bases lay between the germline ends. The germline gives CDR1 SGHNT, CDR2 YYREEE (reference sequence). The CDR3 runs to 15 residues. The CDR3 bases are TGTGCCAGCAGCTTGGGACCCTTCAACACCGGGGAGCTGTTTTTT. Residues: CASSLGPFNTGELFF.

The CDR3 DNA is TGTGCCAGCAGGCCTGGGGCGAACACTGAAGCTTTCTTT. Encoded protein: CASRPGANTEAFF. The chain has TRBV12-3 or TRBV12-4 and TRBJ1-1, with D maybe TRBD1 (5 bases). With 6 bases removed from V and 1 base from J, the gap between germline ends came to 9 bases. The CDR3 loop spans 13 amino acids.

The chain is built from TRBV13 and TRBJ1-4; TRBD1 agrees at 11 bases. Looked up from germline, CDR1 is PRHDT and CDR2 is FYEKMQ (reference sequence). J gave up 8 bases and V 5 bases, and 16 bases lay outside the gene matches. The length of the CDR3 is 18 residues. The DNA of the CDR3 is TGTGCCAGCAGCGCATTGTTGGAGGACAGGGGGCGCAGGGAAAAACTGTTTTTT. Amino acid sequence: CASSALLEDRGRREKLFF.

The DNA of the CDR3 is TGCGCCAGCAGTGAGCGACTAGCGGTGAACACCGGGGAGCTGTTTTTT. This sequence encodes CASSERLAVNTGELFF. The chain couples TRBV10-2 to TRBJ2-2; 9 bases fit TRBD2. There are 16 residues in the CDR3. V trimming: 2 bases; J trimming: 1 base; junction bases outside the gene matches: 2. Germline lookup yields CDR1 WSHSY and CDR2 SAAADI.

The chain combines TRBV6-5 with TRBJ1-4; TRBD1 matches at 9 bases. Trimming removed 4 bases from V and 5 bases from J; junction bases left unmatched: 2. Germline-derived CDR1 and CDR2 are MNHEY and SVGAGI. The CDR3 extends over 14 amino acids. This chain's CDR3 is CASSSDRGNEKLFF. In nucleotides, the CDR3 is TGTGCCAGCAGTTCGGACAGGGGAAATGAAAAACTGTTTTTT.

The chain has TRBV11-3 and TRBJ2-1; TRBD2 agrees at 7 bases. Germline CDR1 and CDR2: SGHNT and YENEEA. Trimming removed 2 bases from V and 7 bases from J; junction bases left unmatched: 8. The CDR3 extends over 15 amino acids. In nucleotides, the CDR3 is TGTGCCAGCAGCTTACCCGGGAGGTGGGGAAATGAGCAGTTCTTC. It encodes CASSLPGRWGNEQFF. Full variable domain (rest looked up from reference TRBV11-3 and TRBJ2-1): EAGVVQSPRYKIIEKKQPVAFWCNPISGHNTLYWYLQNLGQGPELLIRYENEEAVDDSQLPKDRFSAERLKGVDSTLKIQPAELGDSAVYLCASSLPGRWGNEQFFGPGTRLTVL.

This clone was observed a few times. The rearrangement joins TRBV2 to TRBJ1-6; D is undetermined. This CDR3 contains 15 residues. V was pared by 6 bases and J by 8 bases, with 17 bases between. CDR1 SNHLY and CDR2 FYNNEI come from the germline V gene. The CDR3 loop is CASRLQRANDSPLHF. The CDR3 DNA follows: TGTGCCAGCAGATTACAGAGAGCCAATGATTCACCCCTCCACTTT.

This chain joins TRBV5-8 and TRBJ2-2, with a weak D call TRBD1 (5 bases). The germline V gene has CDR1 SGHTS and CDR2 YDEGEE. The CDR3 extends over 15 amino acids. V lost 4 bases and J 1 base, leaving 11 bases between the germline ends. The CDR3 coding sequence is TGTGCCAGCAGCCCAGGGCTGCGGAACACCGGGGAGCTGTTTTTT. Protein product: CASSPGLRNTGELFF.

This clone was observed once. The V and J genes are TRBV12-3 or TRBV12-4 and TRBJ1-1; D gene ambiguous. The CDR3 covers 12 residues. Trimming took 2 bases from V and 7 from J, leaving 8 bases between them. The CDR3 coding sequence is TGTGCCAGCAGTTTAAGGCCAGGTGAAGCTTTCTTT. This translates into CASSLRPGEAFF.

The chain has TRBV12-3 or TRBV12-4 and TRBJ1-1; D not resolved. V was shortened by 1 base and J by 6 bases, with 6 bases between the two germline ends. CDR3 size: 12 residues. CDR3 DNA sequence: TGTGCCAGCAGTTTAGTTGGGGCTGAAGCTTTCTTT. This translates into CASSLVGAEAFF.

In this sample, this clone turned up once. This sequence joins TRBV5-1 and TRBJ2-1; D call uncertain. Germline-derived CDR1 and CDR2 are SGHRS and YFSETQ. Trimming pared 0 bases from V and 7 bases from J, leaving 11 bases between. The CDR3 spans 14 residues. The CDR3 DNA reads TGCGCCAGCAGCTTGGCTACAATTGGGAATGAGCAGTTCTTC. It is translated as CASSLATIGNEQFF. Together with reference TRBV5-1 and TRBJ2-1, the CDR3 gives the full variable domain: KAGVTQTPRYLIKTRGQQVTLSCSPISGHRSVSWYQQTPGQGLQFLFEYFSETQRNKGNFPGRFSGRQFSNSRSEMNVSTLELGDSALYLCASSLATIGNEQFFGPGTRLTVL.

V usage is TRBV7-6 and J usage is TRBJ1-2, with 9 positions matching TRBD1. J gave up 6 bases and V 4 bases, and 12 bases lay outside the gene matches. This CDR3 has 16 amino acids. Germline assignment: CDR1 SGHVS and CDR2 FNYEAQ. CDR3 sequence reads: CASSYHRDRESDGYTF. The DNA for the CDR3 is TGTGCCAGCAGCTACCACCGGGACAGGGAATCAGATGGCTACACCTTC.

The chain recombines TRBV20-1 with TRBJ2-7, with 10 bases fitting TRBD2. The CDR3 is 18 residues long. V lost 3 bases, J lost 1 base, and 15 bases stayed unmatched. Germline V gene data show CDR1 as DFQATT and CDR2 as SNEGSKA (reference sequence). For the CDR3, the DNA is TGCAGTGCTAGTCAGCCCCTCAAGGCTAGCGGGAGATCCTACGAGCAGTACTTC. Protein sequence: CSASQPLKASGRSYEQYF.

The chain has TRBV25-1 and TRBJ1-3; no reliable D call. The CDR3 has 15 amino acids. V shed 3 bases and J shed 0 bases, with 9 bases lying between them. Germline V gene lookup returns CDR1 MGHDK and CDR2 SYGVNS. In DNA form, the CDR3 reads TGTGCCAGCAGTGACATAGTGCACTCTGGAAACACCATATATTTT. This codes for CASSDIVHSGNTIYF.

The V call is TRBV11-3, the J call TRBJ2-7, with D hard to call. V lost 5 bases and J lost 6, with 14 bases in between. This CDR3 region has 13 residues. Per the germline V gene, CDR1 is SGHNT and CDR2 is YENEEA. The CDR3 nucleotides read TGTGCCAGCAGCCATTTTGTTTGGGGCGAGCAGTACTTC. Translating gives CASSHFVWGEQYF.